This T cell receptor (beta chain) is from a study of blood T cell repertoires in COVID-19. Across the study: T cells, B-cell-depleted T cells, or PBMCs supplied cDNA or gDNA.

Sequenced by immunoSEQ multiplex PCR; TCRdb stores in-frame clones only, minus some. The sample consists of fewer than 350,000 clones, roughly 86% of them appearing once. The clonotype comes from a man between 25 and 39 years old with COVID-19, enrolled during active disease. Sequencing was done on a sample of peripheral blood.

In DNA form, the CDR3 reads TGTGCCAGCAGCTGGTTACAGGGCGGTGGGGATGAAGCTTTCTTT. It codes for CASSWLQGGGDEAFF. The chain joins TRBV7-9 to TRBJ1-1; D is perhaps TRBD1 (6 bases). V was cut by 4 bases and J by 7 bases, with 19 bases left in between. The CDR3 runs 15 residues. The germline V gene encodes CDR1 SEHNR and CDR2 FQNEAQ (reference sequence).